Shown below are 2 T cell receptor beta chains from a single sample sequenced in a study of T cell responses to AZD1222 COVID-19 vaccine. Clones were sequenced by immunoSEQ multiplex PCR, and TCRdb holds only the in-frame ones, with some missing. The sample has 75,000 or so clones, less than 95% seen once. This specimen consisted of peripheral blood, obtained 28 days after the second AZD1222 dose. The receptors derive from an adult who received the AZD1222 COVID-19 vaccine.

The rearrangement links TRBV27 to TRBJ2-4, with 7 bases aligning to TRBD2. Germline V CDR1 and CDR2: MNHEY, SMNVEV (reference sequence). The length of the CDR3 is 15 residues. V lost 6 bases to trimming and J lost 6 bases; unmatched junction nucleotides: 11. The CDR3 spells CASRGGSSNRNIQYF. DNA of the CDR3: TGTGCCAGCAGGGGAGGGTCAAGTAATAGAAACATTCAGTACTTC.

The rearrangement uses TRBV29-1 and TRBJ1-4; a possible D gene is TRBD1 (6 bases). V dropped 5 bases and J dropped 4 bases, with 14 bases sitting between them. Per the germline V gene, CDR1 is SQVTM and CDR2 is ANQGSEA. The CDR3 has 14 amino acids. CDR3 loop: CSVSSGAGNEKLFF. Here the CDR3 DNA reads TGCAGCGTTTCCTCGGGGGCCGGTAATGAAAAACTGTTTTTT. Complete variable domain (other parts from reference TRBV29-1 and TRBJ1-4): SAVISQKPSRDICQRGTSLTIQCQVDSQVTMMFWYRQQPGQSLTLIATANQGSEATYESGFVIDKFPISRPNLTFSTLTVSNMSPEDSSIYLCSVSSGAGNEKLFFGSGTQLSVL.